These 15 T cell receptor beta chains share one sample of origin, sequenced in a study of blood T cell repertoires in COVID-19. The method was immunoSEQ multiplex PCR; TCRdb's version includes in-frame clones alone and lacks a portion of them. Among under 150,000 clones listed, around nine tenths were seen once. The material sequenced was peripheral blood. The receptors were sampled from a middle-aged woman with acute or convalescent COVID-19.

V usage is TRBV10-3 and J usage is TRBJ1-1, with TRBD1 as a possible D gene (6 bases). Trimming removed 8 bases at V and 5 bases at J, with 21 bases between. The CDR3 is made up of 15 amino acids. CDR1 ENHRY and CDR2 SYGVKD come from the germline V gene. The CDR3 region has the DNA TGTGCCATCCAATCTTCTGGGGTGCAGGGGACTGAAGCTTTCTTT. It codes for CAIQSSGVQGTEAFF.

This chain joins TRBV5-4 and TRBJ1-1, with 8 bases that match TRBD1. CDR3 length: 13 residues. The junction had 7 bases not matched to a gene; V was cut back by 6 bases and J by 6 bases. CDR1 and CDR2 from the germline V gene are SGHNT and YYREEE (reference sequence). The CDR3, as DNA: TGTGCCAGCACCGCAGGGGGCGACGCTGAAGCTTTCTTT. It translates to CASTAGGDAEAFF.

CDR3 nucleotide sequence: TGTGCCAGCAGCACTCTAGGGGGGGCGGATTTTGGCTACACCTTC. Translating gives CASSTLGGADFGYTF. V usage is TRBV5-6 and J usage is TRBJ1-2; the D gene is possibly TRBD1 (6 bases). V was clipped by 4 bases and J by 7 bases, with 20 bases between them. CDR3 length: 15 amino acids. Looked up from germline, CDR1 is SGHDT and CDR2 is YYEEEE.

The table lists this clone with a count of one. The chain couples TRBV18 to TRBJ1-2; D gene ambiguous. The germline CDR1 and CDR2 sequences are KGHSH and LQKENI. Trimming shortened V by 3 bases and J by 2 bases, and 10 bases separated the two germline ends. The CDR3 is 14 amino acids. CDR3 residues: CASSPGSENYGYTF. For the CDR3, the DNA is TGTGCCAGCTCACCGGGGAGCGAGAACTATGGCTACACCTTC. The whole variable domain, filled in from reference TRBV18 and TRBJ1-2, reads NAGVMQNPRHLVRRRGQEARLRCSPMKGHSHVYWYRQLPEEGLKFMVYLQKENIIDESGMPKERFSAEFPKEGPSILRIQQVVRGDSAAYFCASSPGSENYGYTFGSGTRLTVV.

The CDR3, as DNA: TGTGCCAGCACTAATTGGCAGGACACTGAAGCTTTCTTT. It codes for CASTNWQDTEAFF. The chain links TRBV12-3 or TRBV12-4 to TRBJ1-1; D uncertain. CDR3 length: 13 amino acids. V dropped 7 bases and J dropped 3 bases, with 12 bases sitting between them.

The chain recombines TRBV11-2 with TRBJ1-4; 7 positions agree with TRBD1. The CDR3 contains 15 residues. Germline values: CDR1 SGHAT, CDR2 FQNNGV. With 3 bases clipped from V and 5 bases from J, the junction kept 6 bases outside the gene matches. Written as DNA, the CDR3 is TGTGCCAGCAGCTTTTTGGGACAGCTAAATGAAAAACTGTTTTTT. Its protein product is CASSFLGQLNEKLFF.

This rearrangement joins TRBV27 to TRBJ2-7; 8 bases fit TRBD1. The germline V gene has CDR1 MNHEY and CDR2 SMNVEV (reference sequence). The CDR3 covers 15 residues. V lost 4 bases and J lost 4; bases outside the gene matches: 9. CDR3 protein: CASSSRTGLRYEQYF. The CDR3 bases are TGTGCCAGCAGTTCCCGGACAGGGCTTCGTTACGAGCAGTACTTC.

The V gene is TRBV7-2, the J gene TRBJ2-3; TRBD2 agrees at 13 bases. Germline CDR1 reads SGHTA; CDR2 reads FQGNSA. The V gene end was trimmed by 5 bases and the J gene end by 3 bases; junction bases not matched to a gene: 2. The CDR3 loop spans 15 amino acids. The CDR3 region has the DNA TGTGCCAGCAGCCGGACTAGCGGGGGAACAGATACGCAGTATTTT. This codes for CASSRTSGGTDTQYF.

CDR3 sequence (DNA): TGTGCCAGCAGAGAGGGACAGGGGGCCTATGGCTACACCTTC. It yields the protein CASREGQGAYGYTF. The rearrangement links TRBV5-4 to TRBJ1-2, with TRBD1 matching 12 bases. The CDR3 totals 14 residues. The trim removed 5 bases at V and 4 bases at J, leaving 3 bases unmatched. CDR1 and CDR2 from the germline V gene are SGHNT and YYREEE (reference sequence).

The rearrangement links TRBV5-1 to TRBJ1-2; maybe TRBD1 (5 bases). The germline V gene has CDR1 SGHRS and CDR2 YFSETQ. This CDR3 spans 12 amino acids. Between the trimmed V and J ends, which lost 4 bases and 5 bases, there was a span of 9 bases. CDR3 region: CASSTSGYGYTF. CDR3 bases: TGCGCCAGCAGCACCTCAGGGTATGGCTACACCTTC.

The rearrangement links TRBV6-2 or TRBV6-3 to TRBJ1-2; 10 nucleotides line up with TRBD1. CDR1 is MNHEY and CDR2 is SVGEGT in the germline V gene. The V segment lost 3 bases and the J segment 3 bases; nucleotides outside the gene matches: 10. This CDR3 region has 17 residues. In DNA form, the CDR3 reads TGTGCCAGCAGTTATCCGGGACAGGGGAAAAAAGACTATGGCTACACCTTC. It yields the protein CASSYPGQGKKDYGYTF.

CDR3 residues: CASSVVGGSWELFF. In nucleotides, the CDR3 is TGTGCCAGCAGCGTAGTAGGGGGTTCCTGGGAGCTGTTTTTT. The genes are TRBV9 and TRBJ2-2; D possibly corresponds to TRBD1 (6 bases). Germline assignment: CDR1 SGDLS and CDR2 YYNGEE. V lost 0 bases to trimming and J lost 9 bases, with 12 bases between them. There are 14 residues in the CDR3.

This clone is a singleton in its sample. The CDR3 DNA reads as TGTGCCAGCAGCCAAGATGGTACAGTGATCGAGCAGTACTTC. Protein product: CASSQDGTVIEQYF. The chain has TRBV11-1 and TRBJ2-7; D unclear. Trimming stripped 5 bases from V and 6 bases from J, with 17 bases between. The CDR3 loop spans 14 amino acids. Germline V CDR1 and CDR2: SGHAT, FQDESV (reference sequence). The whole variable domain, remainder taken from reference TRBV11-1 and TRBJ2-7, is EAEVAQSPRYKITEKSQAVAFWCDPISGHATLYWYRQILGQGPELLVQFQDESVVDDSQLPKDRFSAERLKGVDSTLKIQPAELGDSAMYLCASSQDGTVIEQYFGPGTRLTVT.

This chain uses TRBV29-1 with TRBJ1-1; 7 bases align to TRBD1. CDR1 is SQVTM, CDR2 ANQGSEA, per germline. Trimming cost V 8 bases and J 1 base; bases outside gene matches: 7. The CDR3 sequence is 13 residues long. The CDR3 here is CSSRTGQNTEAFF. The DNA of the CDR3 is TGCAGCTCCCGGACAGGCCAGAACACTGAAGCTTTCTTT.

V usage is TRBV7-6 and J usage is TRBJ2-2; 10 nucleotides agree with TRBD1. Germline lookup yields CDR1 SGHVS and CDR2 FNYEAQ. CDR3 size: 16 residues. The junction had 1 base not matched to a gene; V was cut back by 3 bases and J by 0 bases. For the CDR3, the DNA is TGTGCCAGCAGCTTGGGGACAGGGGCGAACACCGGGGAGCTGTTTTTT. Protein sequence: CASSLGTGANTGELFF.